Listed below are T cell receptor beta chains from one sample, sequenced in a study of cytotoxic CD8 clonotypes in ibrutinib-treated CLL. TCRdb keeps only in-frame clones here, not all; method: immunoSEQ multiplex PCR. Among tens of thousands of clones, more than 65% were seen once, and the ten largest hold approximately 58%. The sample in question was PBMCs, obtained after 24 months of ibrutinib treatment. The receptors shown here come from a human donor with chronic lymphocytic leukemia. CDR3s include the opening cysteine and the closing phenylalanine or tryptophan. Fields, in order: J gene, clone size, CDR3 length, V gene, D gene, CDR3 protein, CDR3 DNA. The D gene is left open where the match is weak. Some rows have no size entry. The others give once, few or many, or a class for an expanded clone.

J: TRBJ2-7
size: NA
length: 13
V: TRBV6-5
D: NA
CDR3: CASSHPKPYEQYF
DNA: TGTGCCAGCAGCCACCCGAAACCCTACGAGCAGTACTTC

J: TRBJ1-2
size: NA
length: 12
V: TRBV6-5
D: NA
CDR3: CASSEGPRGYTF
DNA: TGTGCCAGCAGTGAAGGCCCAAGGGGCTACACCTTC

J: TRBJ2-4
size: NA
length: 17
V: TRBV15
D: TRBD2
CDR3: CATSRGPRGLAKNIQYF
DNA: TGTGCCACCAGCAGAGGGCCGCGGGGGTTAGCCAAAAACATTCAGTACTTC

J: TRBJ2-3
size: NA
length: 14
V: TRBV13
D: TRBD1
CDR3: CASLRQGSTDTQYF
DNA: TGTGCCAGCCTGCGACAGGGGAGCACAGATACGCAGTATTTT

J: TRBJ1-2
size: NA
length: 14
V: TRBV27
D: NA
CDR3: CASSLALGGHGYTF
DNA: TGTGCCAGCAGTTTGGCCTTGGGGGGACATGGCTACACCTTC

J: TRBJ2-7
size: NA
length: 13
V: TRBV5-1
D: NA
CDR3: CASRPSQGYEQYF
DNA: TGCGCCAGCCGTCCAAGCCAGGGCTACGAGCAGTACTTC

J: TRBJ2-7
size: NA
length: 13
V: TRBV6-5
D: NA
CDR3: CASSYDRGSEQYF
DNA: TGTGCCAGCAGTTACGATCGGGGAAGCGAGCAGTACTTC

J: TRBJ1-4
size: NA
length: 16
V: TRBV15
D: TRBD1
CDR3: CATSRTGQGTNEKLFF
DNA: TGTGCCACCAGCAGAACCGGACAGGGGACTAATGAAAAACTGTTTTTT

J: TRBJ2-5
size: NA
length: 12
V: TRBV2
D: TRBD1
CDR3: CAGGQTQETQYF
DNA: TGTGCCGGGGGACAGACCCAAGAGACCCAGTACTTC

J: TRBJ2-5
size: NA
length: 16
V: TRBV11-3
D: TRBD1
CDR3: CASSVRRTGSVETQYF
DNA: TGTGCCAGCAGCGTCCGAAGGACAGGCTCTGTAGAGACCCAGTACTTC

J: TRBJ1-6
size: NA
length: 20
V: TRBV5-5
D: TRBD1
CDR3: CASSLAWDGTGSSYNSPLHF
DNA: TGTGCCAGCAGCTTGGCCTGGGATGGGACAGGGAGCTCCTATAATTCACCCCTCCACTTT

J: TRBJ1-6
size: NA
length: 16
V: TRBV12-2
D: NA
CDR3: CASRSPRGSYNSPLHF
DNA: TGTGCAAGTCGCTCACCTAGGGGCTCCTATAATTCACCCCTCCACTTT

J: TRBJ2-7
size: NA
length: 13
V: TRBV14
D: NA
CDR3: CASSQRGQSEQYF
DNA: TGTGCCAGCAGCCAACGCGGACAGAGCGAGCAGTACTTC

J: TRBJ1-6
size: NA
length: 14
V: TRBV11-2
D: NA
CDR3: CASSLVAYNSPLHF
DNA: TGTGCCAGCAGCTTAGTGGCCTATAATTCACCCCTCCACTTT

J: TRBJ2-1
size: NA
length: 15
V: TRBV4-1
D: TRBD2
CDR3: CASSPGSSGGNEQFF
DNA: TGCGCCAGCAGCCCGGGTAGTAGCGGGGGGAATGAGCAGTTCTTC

J: TRBJ2-1
size: NA
length: 12
V: TRBV29-1
D: NA
CDR3: CSGGLVGNEQFF
DNA: TGCAGCGGGGGACTTGTAGGCAATGAGCAGTTCTTC

J: TRBJ2-7
size: NA
length: 15
V: TRBV6-1
D: NA
CDR3: CASSEGRSEVYEQYF
DNA: TGTGCCAGCAGTGAAGGAAGGTCAGAAGTCTACGAGCAGTACTTC

J: TRBJ2-7
size: NA
length: 10
V: TRBV21-1
D: NA
CDR3: CASGTYEQYF
DNA: TGTGCCAGCGGAACCTACGAGCAGTACTTC

J: TRBJ1-2
size: NA
length: 14
V: TRBV7-2
D: NA
CDR3: CASSPRRDIYGYTF
DNA: TGTGCCAGCAGCCCCCGGAGGGATATCTATGGCTACACCTTC

J: TRBJ2-1
size: NA
length: 17
V: TRBV9
D: TRBD2
CDR3: CASSPRLAGGPYNEQFF
DNA: TGTGCCAGCAGCCCCCGCTTAGCGGGGGGGCCTTACAATGAGCAGTTCTTC

J: TRBJ2-3
size: NA
length: 14
V: TRBV18
D: NA
CDR3: CASAPGARTDTQYF
DNA: TGTGCCAGCGCCCCGGGGGCCCGCACAGATACGCAGTATTTT

J: TRBJ2-5
size: NA
length: 15
V: TRBV5-6
D: TRBD1
CDR3: CASSLEAGGMETQYF
DNA: TGTGCCAGCAGCTTGGAGGCAGGGGGTATGGAGACCCAGTACTTC

J: TRBJ1-3
size: NA
length: 17
V: TRBV9
D: NA
CDR3: CASSVVPEALSGNTIYF
DNA: TGTGCCAGCAGCGTAGTCCCAGAAGCACTTTCTGGAAACACCATATATTTT

J: TRBJ2-3
size: NA
length: 14
V: TRBV27
D: NA
CDR3: CASSSPGAIDTQYF
DNA: TGTGCCAGCAGTTCTCCGGGAGCGATAGATACGCAGTATTTT

J: TRBJ2-7
size: once
length: 14
V: TRBV2
D: TRBD1
CDR3: CASGRDRVLYEQYF
DNA: TGTGCCAGCGGCCGGGACAGGGTTCTCTACGAGCAGTACTTC

J: TRBJ1-2
size: NA
length: 12
V: TRBV28
D: TRBD1
CDR3: CASSLDRFGYTF
DNA: TGTGCCAGCAGTTTGGACAGGTTTGGCTACACCTTC

J: TRBJ2-5
size: NA
length: 18
V: TRBV5-3
D: TRBD2
CDR3: CARSLPLAGGPGQETQYF
DNA: TGTGCCAGAAGCTTGCCGCTAGCGGGGGGGCCGGGGCAAGAGACCCAGTACTTC

J: TRBJ2-1
size: NA
length: 14
V: TRBV5-1
D: NA
CDR3: CASSLGGPGNEQFF
DNA: TGCGCCAGCAGCTTGGGGGGGCCGGGCAATGAGCAGTTCTTC

J: TRBJ2-4
size: NA
length: 15
V: TRBV7-8
D: TRBD1
CDR3: CASSPQGYGKNIQYF
DNA: TGTGCCAGCAGCCCACAGGGGTATGGGAAAAACATTCAGTACTTC

J: TRBJ2-7
size: medium-sized
length: 12
V: TRBV7-9
D: NA
CDR3: CASSKDDRGQYF
DNA: TGTGCCAGCAGCAAGGACGATCGCGGGCAGTACTTC

J: TRBJ2-2
size: medium-sized
length: 14
V: TRBV6-4
D: NA
CDR3: CASSDEANTGELFF
DNA: TGTGCCAGCAGTGACGAGGCGAACACCGGGGAGCTGTTTTTT

J: TRBJ2-1
size: large
length: 14
V: TRBV27
D: TRBD1
CDR3: CASSLGTGLNEQFF
DNA: TGTGCCAGCAGTTTGGGGACAGGGTTGAATGAGCAGTTCTTC

J: TRBJ1-1
size: NA
length: 14
V: TRBV5-1
D: TRBD1
CDR3: CASSPRQGTTEAFF
DNA: TGCGCCAGCAGCCCAAGACAGGGGACCACTGAAGCTTTCTTT

J: TRBJ2-2
size: once
length: 16
V: TRBV16
D: TRBD1
CDR3: CASSQSRGTATGELFF
DNA: TGTGCCAGCAGCCAATCTAGGGGGACAGCCACCGGGGAGCTGTTTTTT

J: TRBJ1-2
size: NA
length: 14
V: TRBV4-1
D: TRBD1
CDR3: CASSIGQGRDGYTF
DNA: TGCGCCAGCAGCATCGGACAGGGGAGGGATGGCTACACCTTC

J: TRBJ2-7
size: NA
length: 13
V: TRBV11-2
D: NA
CDR3: CASSLVRNYEQYF
DNA: TGTGCCAGCAGCTTAGTGAGGAACTACGAGCAGTACTTC

J: TRBJ1-5
size: NA
length: 13
V: TRBV18
D: NA
CDR3: CASSRTENQPQHF
DNA: TGTGCCAGCTCAAGGACAGAGAATCAGCCCCAGCATTTT

J: TRBJ2-3
size: NA
length: 15
V: TRBV19
D: TRBD1
CDR3: CASSTRQGATDTQYF
DNA: TGTGCCAGTAGTACGAGACAGGGGGCAACAGATACGCAGTATTTT

J: TRBJ1-3
size: NA
length: 16
V: TRBV5-1
D: NA
CDR3: CASSPSQGVGGNTIYF
DNA: TGCGCCAGCAGCCCCTCACAGGGTGTGGGAGGAAACACCATATATTTT

J: TRBJ2-5
size: once
length: 15
V: TRBV7-6
D: NA
CDR3: CASSPDPAHQETQYF
DNA: TGTGCCAGCAGCCCCGACCCCGCTCATCAAGAGACCCAGTACTTC

J: TRBJ2-7
size: NA
length: 13
V: TRBV18
D: NA
CDR3: CASSPSRGGEQYF
DNA: TGTGCCAGCTCACCCTCCAGGGGGGGCGAGCAGTACTTC